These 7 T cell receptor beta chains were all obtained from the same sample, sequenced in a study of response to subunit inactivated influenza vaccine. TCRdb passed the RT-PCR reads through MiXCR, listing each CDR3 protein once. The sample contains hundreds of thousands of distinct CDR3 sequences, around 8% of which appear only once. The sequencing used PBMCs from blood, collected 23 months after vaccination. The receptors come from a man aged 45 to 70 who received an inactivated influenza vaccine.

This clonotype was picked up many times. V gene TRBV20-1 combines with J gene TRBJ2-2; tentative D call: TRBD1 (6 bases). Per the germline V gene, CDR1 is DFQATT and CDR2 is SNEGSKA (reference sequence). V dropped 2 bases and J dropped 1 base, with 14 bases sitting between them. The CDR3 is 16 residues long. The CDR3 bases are TGCAGTGCTAGACGCTGGCCGGGACAGAACACCGGGGAGCTGTTTTTT. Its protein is CSARRWPGQNTGELFF.

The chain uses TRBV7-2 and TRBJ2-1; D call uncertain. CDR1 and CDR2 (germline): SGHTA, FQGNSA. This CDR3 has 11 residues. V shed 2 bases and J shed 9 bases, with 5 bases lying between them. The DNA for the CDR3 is TGTGCCAGCAGCTTATTTGTTGAGCAGTTCTTC. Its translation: CASSLFVEQFF.

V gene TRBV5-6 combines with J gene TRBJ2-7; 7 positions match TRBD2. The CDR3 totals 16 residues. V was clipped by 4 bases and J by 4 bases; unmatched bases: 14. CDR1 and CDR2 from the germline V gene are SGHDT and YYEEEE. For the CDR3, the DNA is TGTGCCAGCAGCGGCACGTTTGCGGGAGAAAGATACGAGCAGTACTTC. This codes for CASSGTFAGERYEQYF.

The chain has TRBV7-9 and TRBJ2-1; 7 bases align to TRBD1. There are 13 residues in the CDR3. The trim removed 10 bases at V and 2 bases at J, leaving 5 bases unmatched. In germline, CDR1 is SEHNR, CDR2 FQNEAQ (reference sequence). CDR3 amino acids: CATQDRAYNEQFF. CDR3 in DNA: TGTGCCACCCAAGACAGGGCCTACAATGAGCAGTTCTTC.

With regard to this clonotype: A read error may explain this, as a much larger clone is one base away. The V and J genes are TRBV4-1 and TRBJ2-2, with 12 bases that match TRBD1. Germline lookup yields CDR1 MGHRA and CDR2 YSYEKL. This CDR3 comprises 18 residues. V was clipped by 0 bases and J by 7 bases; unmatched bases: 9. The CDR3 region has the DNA TGCGCCAGCAGCCAAGAATGGTCGGGGACAGGGGGCTTCGGGGAGCTGTTTTTT. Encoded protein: CASSQEWSGTGGFGELFF.

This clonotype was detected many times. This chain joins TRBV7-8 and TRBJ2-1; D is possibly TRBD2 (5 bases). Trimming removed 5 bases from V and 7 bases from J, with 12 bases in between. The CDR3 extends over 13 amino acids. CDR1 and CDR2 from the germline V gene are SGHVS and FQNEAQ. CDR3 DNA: TGTGCCAGCAGCGAGGACTTAAAAAATGAGCAGTTCTTC. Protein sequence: CASSEDLKNEQFF.

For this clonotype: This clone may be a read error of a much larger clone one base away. CDR3: CASSYGTLGNQPQRF. The CDR3 nucleotides are TGTGCCAGCAGTTACGGGACTTTAGGGAATCAGCCCCAGCGTTTT. The chain couples TRBV6-2 or TRBV6-3 to TRBJ1-5; tentatively, D is TRBD1 (5 bases). The germline V gene has CDR1 MNHEY and CDR2 SVGEGT. The CDR3 is 15 residues long.